The clone carrying this TCR beta chain is a singleton in its sample. Its antigen is undetermined. The germline CDR1 and CDR2 sequences are SNHLY and FYNNEI. V was cut by 5 bases and J by 8 bases, with 6 bases left in between. This CDR3 comprises 10 residues. This specimen belongs to a study of cytomegalovirus exposure and HLA in healthy donors. Study-wide results and caveats: In vitro checks showed that a few CMV-associated chains really do target CMV antigens.

A multiplex PCR was run with 60 Vbeta primers and 13 Jbeta primers. Sequencing used immunoSEQ multiplex PCR; TCRdb keeps in-frame clones, though not all of them. The sample includes 130,000 or so clones, 77% of them seen just once. The clonotype originates from a man between 18 and 35 years old in good health and CMV-seropositive. Source material: PBMCs. This chain links TRBV2 with TRBJ1-2; D is unresolved. CDR3 DNA: TGTGCCAGCAGTTTGGGCGGCTACACCTTC. This codes for CASSLGGYTF.